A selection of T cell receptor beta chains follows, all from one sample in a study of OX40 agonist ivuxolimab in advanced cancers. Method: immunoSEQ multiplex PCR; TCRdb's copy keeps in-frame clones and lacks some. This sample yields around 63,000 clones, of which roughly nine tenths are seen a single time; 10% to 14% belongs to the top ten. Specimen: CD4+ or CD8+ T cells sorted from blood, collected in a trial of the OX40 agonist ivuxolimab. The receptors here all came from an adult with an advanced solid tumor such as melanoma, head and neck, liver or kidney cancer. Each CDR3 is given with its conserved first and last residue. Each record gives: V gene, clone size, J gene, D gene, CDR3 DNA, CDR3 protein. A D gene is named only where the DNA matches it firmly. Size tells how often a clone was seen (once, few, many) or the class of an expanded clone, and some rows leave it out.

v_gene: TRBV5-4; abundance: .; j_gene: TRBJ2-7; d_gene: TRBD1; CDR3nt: TGTGCCAGCAGCCCCCGGGACAGGGTTGTCCACGAGCAGTACTTC; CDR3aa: CASSPRDRVVHEQYF
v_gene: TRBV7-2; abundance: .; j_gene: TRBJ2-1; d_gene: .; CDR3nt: TGTGCCAGCAGCTCGGCGGCGCGGGCAGTTGATGAGCAGTTCTTC; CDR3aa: CASSSAARAVDEQFF
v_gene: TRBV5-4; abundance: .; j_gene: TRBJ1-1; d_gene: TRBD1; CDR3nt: TGTGCCAGCAGCAGGGACAGAAACACTGAAGCTTTCTTT; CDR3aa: CASSRDRNTEAFF
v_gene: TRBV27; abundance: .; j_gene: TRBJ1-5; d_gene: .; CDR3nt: TGTGCCAGCAGTATGGAGTCAGCCGGAGCAAATCAGCCCCAGCATTTT; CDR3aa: CASSMESAGANQPQHF
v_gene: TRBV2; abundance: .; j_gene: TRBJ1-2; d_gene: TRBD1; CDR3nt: TGTGCCAGCAGCCCCCGGGGACAGGGGAACTATGGCTACACCTTC; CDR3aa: CASSPRGQGNYGYTF
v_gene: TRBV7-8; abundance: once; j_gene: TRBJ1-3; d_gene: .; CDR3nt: TGTGCCAGCAGCTTAGGTCGGGTTACCACCATATATTTT; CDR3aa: CASSLGRVTTIYF
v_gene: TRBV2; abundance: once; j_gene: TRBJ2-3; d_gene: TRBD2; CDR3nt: TGTGCCAGCACAACTAGCGGGCGAAGCACAGATACGCAGTATTTT; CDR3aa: CASTTSGRSTDTQYF
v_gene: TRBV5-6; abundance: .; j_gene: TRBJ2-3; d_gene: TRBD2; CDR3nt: TGTGCCAGCAGTTTCGAGCGGGGGCGCGGGACGCAGTATTTT; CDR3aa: CASSFERGRGTQYF
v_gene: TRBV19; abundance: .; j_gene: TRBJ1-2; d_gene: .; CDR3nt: TGTGCCAGTAGAACATTACCCACGGGCTACACCTTC; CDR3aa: CASRTLPTGYTF
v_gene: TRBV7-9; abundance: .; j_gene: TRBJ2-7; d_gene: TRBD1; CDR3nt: TGTGCCATCCCTAGGCCGGACAGGGCCTACGAGCAGTACTTC; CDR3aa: CAIPRPDRAYEQYF
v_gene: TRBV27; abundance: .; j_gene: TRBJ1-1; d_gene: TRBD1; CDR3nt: TGTGCCAGCAGTTTAAGGGCCCAGGGGGTGTTTGCTTTCTTT; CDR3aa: CASSLRAQGVFAFF
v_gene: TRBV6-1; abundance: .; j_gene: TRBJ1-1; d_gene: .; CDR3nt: TGTGCCAGCAAGCTAACGAGGGACACTGAAGCTTTCTTT; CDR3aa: CASKLTRDTEAFF
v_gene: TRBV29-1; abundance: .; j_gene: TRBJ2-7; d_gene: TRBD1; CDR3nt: TGCAGCGTTGAAGATGGACAGGGGTGGTACGAGCAGTACTTC; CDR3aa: CSVEDGQGWYEQYF
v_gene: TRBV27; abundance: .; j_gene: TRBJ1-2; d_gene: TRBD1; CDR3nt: TGTGCCAGCAGTCCGGGGGGACAGGGTTGGTATGGCTACACCTTC; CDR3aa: CASSPGGQGWYGYTF
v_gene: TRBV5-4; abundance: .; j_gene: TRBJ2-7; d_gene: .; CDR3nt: TGTGCCAGCAGCTTCCACAGGGTCTACGAGCAGTACTTC; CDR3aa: CASSFHRVYEQYF
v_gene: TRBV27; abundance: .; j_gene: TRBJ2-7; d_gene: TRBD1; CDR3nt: TGTGCCAGCAGTTGGACAGGGTTGCACGAGCAGTACTTC; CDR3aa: CASSWTGLHEQYF
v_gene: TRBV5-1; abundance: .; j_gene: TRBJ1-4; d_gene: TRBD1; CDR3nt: TGCGCCAGCAGTTCAAGCCCCGTGGGACAGGGCGGTGAAAAACTGTTTTTT; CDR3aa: CASSSSPVGQGGEKLFF
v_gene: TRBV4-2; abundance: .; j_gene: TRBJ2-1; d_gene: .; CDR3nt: TGTGCCAGCAGCCAGGATTCCGATCTTGGACTCAATGAGCAGTTCTTC; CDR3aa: CASSQDSDLGLNEQFF
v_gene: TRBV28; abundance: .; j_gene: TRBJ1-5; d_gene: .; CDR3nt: TGTGCCAGCAGCCCCGATACAGGGAATCAGCCCCAGCATTTT; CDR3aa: CASSPDTGNQPQHF
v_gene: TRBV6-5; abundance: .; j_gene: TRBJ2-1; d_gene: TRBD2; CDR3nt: TGTGCCAGCAGTTGGACTAGAATTCGGGTGGATGAGCAGTTCTTC; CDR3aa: CASSWTRIRVDEQFF
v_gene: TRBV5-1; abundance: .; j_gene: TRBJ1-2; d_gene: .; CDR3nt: TGCGCCAGCAGCTTGGAAAGCGTTAACTATGGCTACACCTTC; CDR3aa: CASSLESVNYGYTF
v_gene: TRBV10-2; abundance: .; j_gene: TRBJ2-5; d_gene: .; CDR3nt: TGCGCCAGCTGTGAGACTCGGGGTGAGACCCAGTACTTC; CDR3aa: CASCETRGETQYF
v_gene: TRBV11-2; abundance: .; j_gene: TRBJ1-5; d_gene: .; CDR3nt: TGTGCCAGCAGTCCGGGGCTCGGGTGGGGCAATCAGCCCCAGCATTTT; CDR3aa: CASSPGLGWGNQPQHF
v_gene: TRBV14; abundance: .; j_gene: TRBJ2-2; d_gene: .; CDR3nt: TGTGCCAGCAGCCAAGACTATCCCGACCTTGGCACCGGGGAGCTGTTTTTT; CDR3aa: CASSQDYPDLGTGELFF
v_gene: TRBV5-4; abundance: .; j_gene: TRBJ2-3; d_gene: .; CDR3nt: TGTGCCAGCAGTACCCCGCCGAATGAGGATACGCAGTATTTT; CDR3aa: CASSTPPNEDTQYF
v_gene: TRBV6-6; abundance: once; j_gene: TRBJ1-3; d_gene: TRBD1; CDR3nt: TGTGCCAGCAGTCGTACAGGGGACAGAAACACCATATATTTT; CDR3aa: CASSRTGDRNTIYF
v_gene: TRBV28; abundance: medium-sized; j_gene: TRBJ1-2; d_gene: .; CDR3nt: TGTGCCAGCAGTTTACGGCTCTATGGCTACACCTTC; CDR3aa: CASSLRLYGYTF
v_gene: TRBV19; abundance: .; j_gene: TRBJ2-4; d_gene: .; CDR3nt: TGTGCCAGTAGTATAATGGCCGGGCCCAACATTCAGTACTTC; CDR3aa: CASSIMAGPNIQYF
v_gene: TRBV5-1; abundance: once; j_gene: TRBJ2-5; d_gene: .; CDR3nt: TGCGCCAGCAGCTTGGTCCCGCAAGAGACCCAGTACTTC; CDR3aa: CASSLVPQETQYF
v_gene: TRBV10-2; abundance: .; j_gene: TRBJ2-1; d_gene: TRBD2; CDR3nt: TGCGCCAGCAGTGAGTCGGGACTAGCGCTCTATGAGCAGTTCTTC; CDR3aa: CASSESGLALYEQFF
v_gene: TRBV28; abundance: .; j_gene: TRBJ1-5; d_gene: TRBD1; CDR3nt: TGTGCCAGCAGCCCCGCGACAGGGGGTAACCAGCCCCAGCATTTT; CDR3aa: CASSPATGGNQPQHF
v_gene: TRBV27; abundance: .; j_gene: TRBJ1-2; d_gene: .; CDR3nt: TGTGCCAGCAGTTTAAATGCAGGGCGAAATGGCTACACCTTC; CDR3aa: CASSLNAGRNGYTF
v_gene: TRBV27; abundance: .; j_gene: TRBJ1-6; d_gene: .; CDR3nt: TGTGCCAGCAAAACCTGGGAAGGTGGGCCAAATTCACCCCTCCACTTT; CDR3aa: CASKTWEGGPNSPLHF
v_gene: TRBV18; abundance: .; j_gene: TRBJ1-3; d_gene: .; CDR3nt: TGTGCCAGCTCACCAGGATCCAACTCTGGAAACACCATATATTTT; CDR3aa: CASSPGSNSGNTIYF
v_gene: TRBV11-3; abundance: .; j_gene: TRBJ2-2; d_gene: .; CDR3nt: TGTGCCAGCAGCTTAGGTTCGGGTTACACCGGGGAGCTGTTTTTT; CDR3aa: CASSLGSGYTGELFF
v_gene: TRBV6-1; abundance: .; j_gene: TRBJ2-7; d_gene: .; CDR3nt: TGTGCCGCTGACCCTAAGGGGGGGTCTTACTACGAGCAGTACTTC; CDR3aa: CAADPKGGSYYEQYF
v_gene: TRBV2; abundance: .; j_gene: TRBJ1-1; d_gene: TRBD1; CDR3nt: TGTGCCAGCAGTTCTACTCAGGGGGCCCGGGAGACTGAAGCTTTCTTT; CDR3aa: CASSSTQGARETEAFF
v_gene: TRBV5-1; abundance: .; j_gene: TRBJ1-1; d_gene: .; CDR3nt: TGCGCCAGCAGAGGACACGCGAACACTGAAGCTTTCTTT; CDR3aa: CASRGHANTEAFF
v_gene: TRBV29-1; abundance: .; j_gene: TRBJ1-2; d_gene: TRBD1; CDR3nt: TGCAGCGCGCGGACAGGGACTAACTATGGCTACACCTTC; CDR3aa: CSARTGTNYGYTF
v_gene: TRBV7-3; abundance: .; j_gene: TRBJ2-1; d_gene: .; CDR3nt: TGTGCCAGCAGCCCCCAGGTCTCCTACAATGAGCAGTTCTTC; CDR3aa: CASSPQVSYNEQFF
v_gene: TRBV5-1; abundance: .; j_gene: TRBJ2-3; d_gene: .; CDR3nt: TGCGCCAGCCTCTTGGGGAGTAGCACAGATACGCAGTATTTT; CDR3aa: CASLLGSSTDTQYF
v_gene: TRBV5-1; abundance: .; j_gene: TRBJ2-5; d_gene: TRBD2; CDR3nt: TGCGCCAGCAGCTCTAGCGGGATCTACCAAGAGACCCAGTACTTC; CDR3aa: CASSSSGIYQETQYF
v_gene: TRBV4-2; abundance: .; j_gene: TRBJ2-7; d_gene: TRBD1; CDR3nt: TGTGCCAGCAGCCAAGATCCCGGGACAGCCTACGAGCAGTACTTC; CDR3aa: CASSQDPGTAYEQYF
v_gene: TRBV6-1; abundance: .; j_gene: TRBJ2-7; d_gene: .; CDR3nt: TGTGCCAGCAGTGAACAGCGGAGGCCGGCCGCCGAGCAGTACTTC; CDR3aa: CASSEQRRPAAEQYF